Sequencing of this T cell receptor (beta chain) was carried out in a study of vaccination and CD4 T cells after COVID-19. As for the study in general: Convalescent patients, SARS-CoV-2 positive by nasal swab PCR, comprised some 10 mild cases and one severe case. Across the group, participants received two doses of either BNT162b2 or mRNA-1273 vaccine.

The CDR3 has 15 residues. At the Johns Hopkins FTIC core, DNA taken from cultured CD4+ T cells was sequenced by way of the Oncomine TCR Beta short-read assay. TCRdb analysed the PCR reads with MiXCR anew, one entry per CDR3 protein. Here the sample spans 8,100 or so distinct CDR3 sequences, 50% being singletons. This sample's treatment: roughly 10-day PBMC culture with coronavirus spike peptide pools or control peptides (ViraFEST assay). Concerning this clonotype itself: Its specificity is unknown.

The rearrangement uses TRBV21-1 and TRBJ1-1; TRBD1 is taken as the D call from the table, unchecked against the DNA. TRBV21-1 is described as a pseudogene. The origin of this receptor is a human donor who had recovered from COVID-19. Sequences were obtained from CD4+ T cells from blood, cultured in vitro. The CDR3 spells CASSRQASGDTEAFF. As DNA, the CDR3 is TGTGCCAGCAGCAGACAGGCGAGCGGGGACACTGAAGCTTTCTTT.